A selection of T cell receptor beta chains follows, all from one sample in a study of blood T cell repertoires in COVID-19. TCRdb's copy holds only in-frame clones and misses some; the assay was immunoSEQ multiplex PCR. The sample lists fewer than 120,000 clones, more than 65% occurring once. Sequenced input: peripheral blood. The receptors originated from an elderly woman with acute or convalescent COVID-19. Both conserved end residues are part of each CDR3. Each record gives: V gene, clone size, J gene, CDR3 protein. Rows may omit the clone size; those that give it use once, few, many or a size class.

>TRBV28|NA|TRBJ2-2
CASGRGGGPRLLFF
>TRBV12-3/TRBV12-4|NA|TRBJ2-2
CASSFRRTGELFF
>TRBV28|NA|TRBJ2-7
CASRPLTGTYEQYF
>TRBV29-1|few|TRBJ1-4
CSVRYNEKLFF
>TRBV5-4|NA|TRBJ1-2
CASSNLDRANYGYTF
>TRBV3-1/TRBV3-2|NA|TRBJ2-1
CASSQAGVYNEQFF
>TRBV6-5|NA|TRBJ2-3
CASRRGATSGTQYF
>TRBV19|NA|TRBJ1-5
CASSPGTGNQPQHF
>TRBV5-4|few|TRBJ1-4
CASSLQGVGEKLFF
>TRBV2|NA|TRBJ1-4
CASRNDRAFNEKLFF
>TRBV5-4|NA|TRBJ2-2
CASSPGGSNTGELFF
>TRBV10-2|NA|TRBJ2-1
CASRPSGRNLNNEQFF
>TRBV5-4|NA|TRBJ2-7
CASSVTGTLEQYF
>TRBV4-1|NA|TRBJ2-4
CASSPERTGIQYF
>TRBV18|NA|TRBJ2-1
CASSPQTPTSYNEQFF
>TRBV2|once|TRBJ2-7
CASSGGLSGGEYEQYF
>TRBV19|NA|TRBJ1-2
CASRSGQGGGYTF
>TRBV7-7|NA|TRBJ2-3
CASSPRLAGGADTQYF
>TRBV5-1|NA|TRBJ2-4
CASSSEQGRQEKNIQYF
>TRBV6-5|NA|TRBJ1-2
CASRGSNYGYTF
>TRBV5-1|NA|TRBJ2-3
CASSLEGRQHEGTDTQYF
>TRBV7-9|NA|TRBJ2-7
CASSLQSGTWDEQYF
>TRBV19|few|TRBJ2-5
CASSRVLQETQYF
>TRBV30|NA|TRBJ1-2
CAWSVLTGKGYTF
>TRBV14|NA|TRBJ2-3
CASSQEFRVVQYF
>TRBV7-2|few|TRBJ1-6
CASSPRQGVNSPLHF
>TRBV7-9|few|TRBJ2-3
CASSSSGSTDTQYF
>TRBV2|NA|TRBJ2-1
CASLPPQDYNEQFF
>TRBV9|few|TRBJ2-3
CASSASGGAYTDTQYF
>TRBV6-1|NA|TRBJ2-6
CASSEAQWGGVGANVLTF
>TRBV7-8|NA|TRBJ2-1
CASSLVWSGSHTYNEQFF
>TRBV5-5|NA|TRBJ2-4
CTSRQGQGRLAKNIQYF
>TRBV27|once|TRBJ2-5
CASSSSPRATETQYF
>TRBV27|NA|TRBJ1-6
CASSPGQSHSRYNSPLHF
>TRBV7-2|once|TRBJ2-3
CASSSRRDPGGDTQYF
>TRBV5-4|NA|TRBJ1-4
CASTVDREDELFF
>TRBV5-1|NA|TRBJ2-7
CASSLVSGASYEQYF
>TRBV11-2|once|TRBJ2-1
CASSLDRRGGVSSYNEQFF
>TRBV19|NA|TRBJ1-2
CASNVGQGIRSNYGYTF
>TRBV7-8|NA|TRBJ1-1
CASSPGQGASSTEAFF
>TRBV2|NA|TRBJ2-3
CASRQGGTQYF
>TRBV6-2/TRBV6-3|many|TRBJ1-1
CASSYTGYTEAFF
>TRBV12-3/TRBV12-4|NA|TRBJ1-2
CASSGTVYGYTF
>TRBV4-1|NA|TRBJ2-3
CASSQRRGGGDTQYF
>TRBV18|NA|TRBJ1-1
CASSTREFAGQGNTEAFF
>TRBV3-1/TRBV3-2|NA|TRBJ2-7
CASSQEGARTTEQYF
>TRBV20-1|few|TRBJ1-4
CSRGEKLFF
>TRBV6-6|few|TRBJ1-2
CASSYSVRVYGYTF
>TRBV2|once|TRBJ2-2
CASSPRGRAPGELFF
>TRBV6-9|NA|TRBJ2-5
CASSYFTGSGETQYF
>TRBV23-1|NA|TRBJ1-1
CASSQSGQGNTEAFF
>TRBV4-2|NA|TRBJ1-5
CASSKGQGGGNQPQHF
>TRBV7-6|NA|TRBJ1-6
CASSLGSSYNSPLHF
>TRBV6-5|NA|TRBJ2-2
CASSRDSGELFF
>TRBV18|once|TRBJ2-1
CASSPGTGGWSEQFF
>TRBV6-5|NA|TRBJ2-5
CASSYSLAGPQETQYF
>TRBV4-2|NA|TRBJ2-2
CASSQDGAYGELFF
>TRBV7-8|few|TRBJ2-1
CASSPVDRDREQFF
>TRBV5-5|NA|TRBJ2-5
CASSNSGGGETQYF